What follows are 16 T cell receptor beta chains derived from one specimen sequenced in a study of blood T cell repertoires in COVID-19. The assay was immunoSEQ multiplex PCR, and TCRdb's table has in-frame clones only and misses some. In the table there are fewer than 70,000 clones, approximately 84% of which are singletons. Sequences were obtained from peripheral blood. The receptors come from a man aged 35 to 55 with COVID-19, enrolled during active disease.

The chain couples TRBV5-1 to TRBJ2-1; D might be TRBD2 (5 bases). V dropped 5 bases and J dropped 7 bases, with 19 bases sitting between them. The germline V gene has CDR1 SGHRS and CDR2 YFSETQ. This CDR3 comprises 15 residues. CDR3 coding DNA: TGCGCCAGCAGACTTGCGGGCCCAAAGTTGAATGAGCAGTTCTTC. Amino acid sequence: CASRLAGPKLNEQFF.

This chain connects TRBV10-1 to TRBJ2-7; weak D call: TRBD2 (6 bases). The CDR3 runs to 14 residues. V lost 8 bases to trimming and J lost 4 bases, with 18 bases between them. CDR1 and CDR2 (germline): WNHNN, SYGVQD (reference sequence). CDR3 bases: TGCGCCAGCTCGTTGGGGCGGGGTGAGTACGAGCAGTACTTC. Translating gives CASSLGRGEYEQYF.

The table lists this clone with a few counts. The chain recombines TRBV19 with TRBJ2-7, with TRBD1 matching over 7 bases. Looked up from germline, CDR1 is LNHDA and CDR2 is SQIVND (reference sequence). Germline trimming cut 0 bases from V and 0 bases from J; bases unmatched to any gene: 11. This CDR3 comprises 18 residues. The CDR3 sequence: CASSIEKTTGTASYEQYF. The CDR3 coding sequence is TGTGCCAGTAGTATAGAGAAAACTACCGGGACAGCCTCCTACGAGCAGTACTTC.

V gene TRBV7-3 combines with J gene TRBJ2-5; no clear D gene. This CDR3 comprises 13 residues. Trimming removed 2 bases at V and 5 bases at J, with 9 bases between. CDR1 and CDR2 from the germline V gene are SGHTA and FQGTGA. In DNA form, the CDR3 reads TGTGCCAGCAGCTTACCTTTCCCTGAGACCCAGTACTTC. Protein: CASSLPFPETQYF.

The V call is TRBV5-4, the J call TRBJ2-7, with 8 positions matching TRBD2. The CDR3 loop spans 17 amino acids. Germline CDR1 and CDR2: SGHNT and YYREEE (reference sequence). Trimming took 3 bases from V and 0 from J; bases not matched to a gene: 11. CDR3 in amino acids: CASSSRKRGLSSYEQYF. The CDR3 DNA sequence: TGTGCCAGCAGCTCGAGAAAGCGGGGGTTGAGCTCCTACGAGCAGTACTTC. The entire variable domain, with the rest obtained from reference TRBV5-4 and TRBJ2-7, is as follows: ETGVTQSPTHLIKTRGQQVTLRCSSQSGHNTVSWYQQALGQGPQFIFQYYREEENGRGNFPPRFSGLQFPNYSSELNVNALELDDSALYLCASSSRKRGLSSYEQYFGPGTRLTVT.

The chain joins TRBV18 to TRBJ2-3, with TRBD2 identical over 12 bases. This CDR3 has 15 residues. The germline V gene encodes CDR1 KGHSH and CDR2 LQKENI. Germline trimming cut 5 bases from V and 1 base from J; bases unmatched to any gene: 1. The CDR3 reads CASSRTSGGTDTQYF. The DNA of the CDR3 is TGTGCCAGCTCAAGGACTAGCGGGGGCACAGATACGCAGTATTTT.

This clone was detected only a few times. The rearrangement links TRBV7-9 to TRBJ2-7, with 9 bases that match TRBD2. There are 15 residues in the CDR3. Germline loops: CDR1 SEHNR, CDR2 FQNEAQ (reference sequence). The V segment lost 1 base and the J segment 3 bases; nucleotides outside the gene matches: 4. CDR3 region: CASSLGSSGVYEQYF. The DNA for the CDR3 is TGTGCCAGCAGCTTAGGTTCTAGCGGGGTCTACGAGCAGTACTTC.

V is TRBV7-2 and J is TRBJ2-1, with D perhaps matching TRBD2 (6 bases). CDR1 is SGHTA, CDR2 FQGNSA, per germline. The CDR3 is made up of 14 amino acids. The V and J ends lost 6 bases and 6 bases respectively, with 15 bases between them. The CDR3 DNA reads TGTGCCAGCAGACAGAGATTGGAGGGCAATGAGCAGTTCTTC. As protein: CASRQRLEGNEQFF. Filled out from reference TRBV7-2 and TRBJ2-1, the complete variable domain reads GAGVSQSPSNKVTEKGKDVELRCDPISGHTALYWYRQSLGQGLEFLIYFQGNSAPDKSGLPSDRFSAERTGGSVSTLTIQRTQQEDSAVYLCASRQRLEGNEQFFGPGTRLTVL.

This clone came up a few times. The rearrangement links TRBV6-1 to TRBJ2-2, with TRBD2 identical over 8 bases. Germline trimming cut 3 bases from V and 4 bases from J; bases unmatched to any gene: 7. CDR3 length: 16 residues. The germline CDR1 and CDR2 sequences are MNHNS and SASEGT. For the CDR3, the DNA is TGTGCCAGCAGTGAGCCTCGGGGGGGGCTCACCGGGGAGCTGTTTTTT. Encoded protein: CASSEPRGGLTGELFF.

The chain carries TRBV7-8 and TRBJ2-7; D ambiguous. Germline V lookup: CDR1 SGHVS, CDR2 FQNEAQ. The CDR3 extends over 12 amino acids. The V gene lost 1 base and the J gene lost 2 bases, with 3 bases spanning the gap. CDR3 DNA: TGTGCCAGCAGCTTAGACACCTACGAGCAGTACTTC. Protein sequence: CASSLDTYEQYF.

The rearrangement uses TRBV7-6 and TRBJ1-4; 8 positions agree with TRBD1. Germline V gene lookup returns CDR1 SGHVS and CDR2 FNYEAQ. The CDR3 has 15 residues. The V gene end was trimmed by 6 bases and the J gene end by 7 bases; junction bases not matched to a gene: 10. The CDR3 nucleotides are TGTGCCAGCAGTCGCAAGACCGGACAGGGTGAAAAACTGTTTTTT. It codes for CASSRKTGQGEKLFF.

The rearrangement joins TRBV7-8 to TRBJ1-5, with a possible D match to TRBD1 (6 bases). The CDR3 is 15 residues long. The germline V gene encodes CDR1 SGHVS and CDR2 FQNEAQ. V was shortened by 5 bases and J by 0 bases, with 11 bases between the two germline ends. The CDR3 DNA is TGTGCCAGCAGCGGTCGGACAGATAGCAATCAGCCCCAGCATTTT. Protein: CASSGRTDSNQPQHF.

V gene TRBV6-5 combines with J gene TRBJ2-2, with D perhaps TRBD1 (6 bases). Germline assignment: CDR1 MNHEY and CDR2 SVGAGI. The V gene lost 0 bases and the J gene lost 2 bases, with 10 bases spanning the gap. The CDR3 spans 16 residues. The chain's CDR3 is CASSYSGAANTGELFF. CDR3 nucleotides: TGTGCCAGCAGTTACTCGGGGGCCGCTAACACCGGGGAGCTGTTTTTT.

The V and J genes are TRBV3-1 (or the pseudogene TRBV3-2) and TRBJ1-4, with a possible D match to TRBD1 (5 bases). The CDR3 extends over 16 amino acids. The V end was cut by 1 base, the J end by 7 bases, with 16 bases between. CDR1 and CDR2 (germline): LGHDT, YNNKEL (reference sequence). DNA for the CDR3: TGTGCCAGCAGCCAAGCCTCGGGACTAGGGGTTGAAAAACTGTTTTTT. It translates to CASSQASGLGVEKLFF.

The chain uses TRBV5-1 and TRBJ1-4; no definite D call. The V gene lost 4 bases and the J gene lost 6 bases, with 16 bases spanning the gap. Germline V gives CDR1 SGHRS, CDR2 YFSETQ. This CDR3 region has 15 residues. The CDR3 loop reads CASSHNLRQDEKLFF. The CDR3 DNA reads as TGCGCCAGCAGCCACAACCTCCGACAAGATGAAAAACTGTTTTTT.

This rearrangement joins TRBV18 to TRBJ1-1, with 8 bases identical to TRBD1. Trimming at V came to 3 bases and at J to 4 bases, leaving 7 bases not matched to a gene. The CDR3 sequence is 15 residues long. The V gene's germline CDR1 is KGHSH and CDR2 LQKENI. The CDR3, as DNA: TGTGCCAGCTCACCCACGGGACAGGCGGGCACTGAAGCTTTCTTT. Translation gives CASSPTGQAGTEAFF.